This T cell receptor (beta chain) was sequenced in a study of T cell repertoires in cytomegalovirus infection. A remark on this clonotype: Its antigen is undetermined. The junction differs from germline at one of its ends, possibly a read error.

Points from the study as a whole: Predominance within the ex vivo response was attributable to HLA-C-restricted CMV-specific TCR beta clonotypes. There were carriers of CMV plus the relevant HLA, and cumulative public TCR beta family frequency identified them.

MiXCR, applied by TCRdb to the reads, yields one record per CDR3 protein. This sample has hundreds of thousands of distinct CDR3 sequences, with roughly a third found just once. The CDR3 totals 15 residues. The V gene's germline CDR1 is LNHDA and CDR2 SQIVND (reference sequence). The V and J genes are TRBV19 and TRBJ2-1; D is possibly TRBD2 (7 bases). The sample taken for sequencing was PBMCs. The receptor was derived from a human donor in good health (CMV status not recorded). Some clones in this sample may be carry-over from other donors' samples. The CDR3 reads CASTLGGGPYKEQFF. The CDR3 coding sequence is TGTGCCAGTACCCTAGGGGGGGGCCCCTACAAGGAGCAGTTTTTC.